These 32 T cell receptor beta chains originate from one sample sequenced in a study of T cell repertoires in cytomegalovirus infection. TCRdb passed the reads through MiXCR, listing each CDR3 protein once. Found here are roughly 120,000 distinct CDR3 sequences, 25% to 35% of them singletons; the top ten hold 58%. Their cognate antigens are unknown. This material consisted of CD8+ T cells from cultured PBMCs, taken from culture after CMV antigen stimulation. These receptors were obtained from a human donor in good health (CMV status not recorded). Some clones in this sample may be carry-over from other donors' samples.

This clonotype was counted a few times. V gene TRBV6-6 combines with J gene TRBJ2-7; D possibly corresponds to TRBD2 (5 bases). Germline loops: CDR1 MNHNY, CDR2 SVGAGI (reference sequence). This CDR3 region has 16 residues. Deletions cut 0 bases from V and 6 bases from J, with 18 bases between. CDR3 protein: CASSYSTLIGGGEQYF. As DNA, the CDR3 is TGTGCCAGCAGTTACTCGACCCTCATCGGAGGCGGCGAGCAGTACTTC.

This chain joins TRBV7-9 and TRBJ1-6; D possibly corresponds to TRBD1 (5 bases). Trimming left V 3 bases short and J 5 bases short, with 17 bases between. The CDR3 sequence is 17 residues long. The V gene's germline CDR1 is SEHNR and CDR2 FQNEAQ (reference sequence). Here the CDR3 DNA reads TGTGCCAGCAGCTTTTTGCAGGGCAGGGCCAATAATTCACCCCTCCACTTT. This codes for CASSFLQGRANNSPLHF.

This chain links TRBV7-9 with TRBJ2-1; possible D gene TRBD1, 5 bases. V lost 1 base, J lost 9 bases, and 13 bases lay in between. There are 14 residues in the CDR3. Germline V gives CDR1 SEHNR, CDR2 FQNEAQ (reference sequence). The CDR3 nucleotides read TGTGCCAGCAGCTTAGGGGGCGCAGTGACTGAGCAGTTCTTC. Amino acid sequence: CASSLGGAVTEQFF.

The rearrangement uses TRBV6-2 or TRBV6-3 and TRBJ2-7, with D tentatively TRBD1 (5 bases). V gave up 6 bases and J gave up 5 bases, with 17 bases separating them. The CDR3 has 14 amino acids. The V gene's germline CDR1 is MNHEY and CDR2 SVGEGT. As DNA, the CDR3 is TGTGCCAGCAGCGCCGGGTTATGGACAAACGAGCAGTACTTC. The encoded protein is CASSAGLWTNEQYF.

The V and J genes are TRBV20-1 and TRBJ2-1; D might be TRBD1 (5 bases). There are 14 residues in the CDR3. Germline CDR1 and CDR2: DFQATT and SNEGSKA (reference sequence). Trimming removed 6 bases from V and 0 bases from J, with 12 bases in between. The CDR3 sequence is CSAPGQSSYNEQFF. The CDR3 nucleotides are TGCAGTGCCCCCGGACAAAGCTCCTACAATGAGCAGTTCTTC.

For the CDR3, the DNA is TGTGCCAGCAGCTTCCCCGGGAGGGGGCCCTCCTACGAGCAGTACTTC. This sequence encodes CASSFPGRGPSYEQYF. The chain is built from TRBV7-4 and TRBJ2-7; possible D gene TRBD2, 8 bases. The CDR3 is 16 residues long. Trimming left V 3 bases short and J 0 bases short, with 15 bases between. Germline V gene sequence: CDR1 SGHVT, CDR2 SQSDAQ.

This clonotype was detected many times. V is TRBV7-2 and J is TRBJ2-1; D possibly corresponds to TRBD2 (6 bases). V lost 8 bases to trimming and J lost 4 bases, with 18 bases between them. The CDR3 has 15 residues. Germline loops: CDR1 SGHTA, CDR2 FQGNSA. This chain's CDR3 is CASLAPSGVYNEQFF. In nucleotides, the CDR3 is TGTGCCAGCCTGGCGCCGTCGGGGGTTTACAATGAGCAGTTCTTC.

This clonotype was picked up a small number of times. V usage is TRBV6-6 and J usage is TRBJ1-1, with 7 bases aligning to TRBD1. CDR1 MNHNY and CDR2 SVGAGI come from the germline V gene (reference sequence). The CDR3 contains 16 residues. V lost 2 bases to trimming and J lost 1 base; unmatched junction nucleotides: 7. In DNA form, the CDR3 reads TGTGCCAGCAGTTACCCAGACAGGGAGGGGAACACTGAAGCTTTCTTT. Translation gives CASSYPDREGNTEAFF.

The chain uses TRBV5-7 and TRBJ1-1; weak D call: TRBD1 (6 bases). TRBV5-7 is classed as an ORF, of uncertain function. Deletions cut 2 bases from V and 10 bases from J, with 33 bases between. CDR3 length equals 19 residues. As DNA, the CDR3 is TGTGCCAGCAGCTTCCTTTCCGGGCGGGGGCGTCAGCCTCCCCCCGGAGCTTTCTTT. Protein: CASSFLSGRGRQPPPGAFF.

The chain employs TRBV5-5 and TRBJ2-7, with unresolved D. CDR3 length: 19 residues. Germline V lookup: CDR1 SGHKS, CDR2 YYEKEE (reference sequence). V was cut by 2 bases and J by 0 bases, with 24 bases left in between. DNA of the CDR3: TGTGCCAGCAGCTTTAATTCTCTGGTACAAGATTCAAGCTCCTACGAGCAGTACTTC. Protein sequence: CASSFNSLVQDSSSYEQYF.

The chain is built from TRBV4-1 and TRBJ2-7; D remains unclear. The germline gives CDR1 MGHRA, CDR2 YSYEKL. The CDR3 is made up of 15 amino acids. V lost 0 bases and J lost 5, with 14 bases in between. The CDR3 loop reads CASSQDILAPNEQYF. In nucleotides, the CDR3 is TGCGCCAGCAGCCAAGATATCCTCGCCCCTAACGAGCAGTACTTC.

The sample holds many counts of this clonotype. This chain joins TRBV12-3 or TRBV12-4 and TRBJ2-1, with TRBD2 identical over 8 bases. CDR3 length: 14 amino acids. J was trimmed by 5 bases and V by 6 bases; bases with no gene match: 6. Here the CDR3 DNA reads TGTGCCAGCAGCTTCGGGGGGGCCGACAATGAGCAGTTCTTC. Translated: CASSFGGADNEQFF.

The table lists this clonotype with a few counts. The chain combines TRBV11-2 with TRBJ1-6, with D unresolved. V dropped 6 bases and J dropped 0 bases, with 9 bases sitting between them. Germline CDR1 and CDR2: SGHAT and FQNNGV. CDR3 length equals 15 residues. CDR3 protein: CASSPTSSYNSPLHF. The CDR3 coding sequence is TGTGCCAGCAGTCCAACTAGCTCCTATAATTCACCCCTCCACTTT.

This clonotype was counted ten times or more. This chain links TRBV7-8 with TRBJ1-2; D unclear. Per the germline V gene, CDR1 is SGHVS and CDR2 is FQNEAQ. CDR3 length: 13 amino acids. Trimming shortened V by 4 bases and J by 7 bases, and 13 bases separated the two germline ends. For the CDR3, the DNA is TGTGCCAGCAGCTCTCGAGGGCCAGGTGGCTACACCTTC. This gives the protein CASSSRGPGGYTF. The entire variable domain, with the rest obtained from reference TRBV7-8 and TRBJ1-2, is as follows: GAGVSQSPRYKVAKRGQDVALRCDPISGHVSLFWYQQALGQGPEFLTYFQNEAQLDKSGLPSDRFFAERPEGSVSTLKIQRTQQEDSAVYLCASSSRGPGGYTFGSGTRLTVV.

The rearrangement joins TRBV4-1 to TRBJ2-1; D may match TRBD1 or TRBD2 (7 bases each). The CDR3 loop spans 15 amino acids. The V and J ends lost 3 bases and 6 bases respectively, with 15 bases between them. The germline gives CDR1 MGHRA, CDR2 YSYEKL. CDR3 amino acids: CASSQSQGGFNEQFF. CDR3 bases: TGCGCCAGCAGCCAGAGTCAGGGGGGGTTCAATGAGCAGTTCTTC.

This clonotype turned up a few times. The CDR3 here is CASSPQETSAFITQYF. In DNA form, the CDR3 reads TGTGCCAGCTCACCACAGGAGACATCGGCCTTTATTACGCAGTATTTT. The chain has TRBV18 and TRBJ2-3; D remains ambiguous. Trimming left V 1 base short and J 8 bases short, with 19 bases between. The CDR3 extends over 16 amino acids. Germline V gives CDR1 KGHSH, CDR2 LQKENI.

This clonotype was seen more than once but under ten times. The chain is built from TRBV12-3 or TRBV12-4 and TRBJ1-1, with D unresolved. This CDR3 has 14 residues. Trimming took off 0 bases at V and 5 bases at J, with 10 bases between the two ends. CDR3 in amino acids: CASSLARVGTEAFF. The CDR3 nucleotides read TGTGCCAGCAGTTTAGCGCGAGTCGGGACTGAAGCTTTCTTT.

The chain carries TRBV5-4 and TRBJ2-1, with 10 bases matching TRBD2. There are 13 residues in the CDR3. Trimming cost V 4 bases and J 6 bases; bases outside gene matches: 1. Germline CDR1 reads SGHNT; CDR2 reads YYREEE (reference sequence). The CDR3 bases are TGTGCCAGCAGCATAGCGGGAGGCAATGAGCAGTTCTTC. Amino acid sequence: CASSIAGGNEQFF.

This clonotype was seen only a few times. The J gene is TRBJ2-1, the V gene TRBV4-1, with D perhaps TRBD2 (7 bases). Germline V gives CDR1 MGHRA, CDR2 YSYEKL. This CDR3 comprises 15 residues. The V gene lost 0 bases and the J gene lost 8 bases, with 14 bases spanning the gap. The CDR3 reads CASSQDREGGDEQFF. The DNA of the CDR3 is TGCGCCAGCAGCCAAGATAGGGAGGGGGGCGATGAGCAGTTCTTC.

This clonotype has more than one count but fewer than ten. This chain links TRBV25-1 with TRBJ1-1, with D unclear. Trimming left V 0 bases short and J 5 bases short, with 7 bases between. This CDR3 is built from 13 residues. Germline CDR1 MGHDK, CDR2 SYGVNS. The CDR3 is CASSEYEGTEAFF. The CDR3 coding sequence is TGTGCCAGCAGTGAATACGAGGGAACTGAAGCTTTCTTT.

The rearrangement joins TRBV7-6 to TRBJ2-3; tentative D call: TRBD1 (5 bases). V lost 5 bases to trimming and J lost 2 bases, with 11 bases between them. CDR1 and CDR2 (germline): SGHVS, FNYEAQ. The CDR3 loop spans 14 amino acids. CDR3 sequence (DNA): TGTGCCAGCAGCACCATGGGGCACACAGATACGCAGTATTTT. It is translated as CASSTMGHTDTQYF.

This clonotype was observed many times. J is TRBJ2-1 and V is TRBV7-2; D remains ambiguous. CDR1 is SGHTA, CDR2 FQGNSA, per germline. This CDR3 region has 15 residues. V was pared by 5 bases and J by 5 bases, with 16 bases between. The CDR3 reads CASSLRPRTDNEQFF. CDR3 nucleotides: TGTGCCAGCAGCCTTAGACCCCGGACGGACAATGAGCAGTTCTTC.

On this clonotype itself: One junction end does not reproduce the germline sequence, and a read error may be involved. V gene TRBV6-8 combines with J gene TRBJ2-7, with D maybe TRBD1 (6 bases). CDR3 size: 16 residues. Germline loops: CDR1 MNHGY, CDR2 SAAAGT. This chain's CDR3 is CASSYLLAGTLYKQYF. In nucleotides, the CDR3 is TGTGCCAGCAGTTATCTGCTAGCCGGGACACTCTACAAGCAGTACTTC.

Here the CDR3 reads CASSASGAGELFF. CDR3 bases: TGTGCCAGCAGTGCCTCCGGGGCCGGGGAGCTGTTTTTT. The V call is TRBV6-5, the J call TRBJ2-2; D might be TRBD2 (5 bases). Germline V lookup: CDR1 MNHEY, CDR2 SVGAGI. The CDR3 covers 13 residues. The germline V and J ends were trimmed by 5 bases and 6 bases, with 10 bases remaining between them.

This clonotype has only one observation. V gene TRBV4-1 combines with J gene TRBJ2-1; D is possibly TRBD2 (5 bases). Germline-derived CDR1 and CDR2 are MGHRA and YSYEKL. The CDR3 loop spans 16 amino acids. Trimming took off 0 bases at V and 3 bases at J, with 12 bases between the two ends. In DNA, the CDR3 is TGCGCCAGCAGCCAAGATTCCGGGGAATTCTACAATGAGCAGTTCTTC. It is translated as CASSQDSGEFYNEQFF.

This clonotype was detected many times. The CDR3 DNA is TGTGCCAGCAGCTTAGGGCCAGCACTCGAAGCTTTCTTT. Translated: CASSLGPALEAFF. J is TRBJ1-1 and V is TRBV7-9, with unresolved D. The CDR3 runs 13 residues. Trimming left V 1 base short and J 8 bases short, with 11 bases between. Germline assignment: CDR1 SEHNR and CDR2 FQNEAQ (reference sequence).

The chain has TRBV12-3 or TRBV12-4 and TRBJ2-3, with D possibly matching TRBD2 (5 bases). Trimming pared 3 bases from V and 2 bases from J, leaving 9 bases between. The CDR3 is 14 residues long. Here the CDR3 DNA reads TGTGCCAGCAGTTTCACGGGGATCACAGATACGCAGTATTTT. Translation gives CASSFTGITDTQYF.

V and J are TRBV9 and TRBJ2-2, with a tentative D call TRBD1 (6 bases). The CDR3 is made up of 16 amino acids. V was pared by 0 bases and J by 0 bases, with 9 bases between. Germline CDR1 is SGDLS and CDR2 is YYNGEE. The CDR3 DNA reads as TGTGCCAGCAGCGTAGCGAGGGGGTCGAACACCGGGGAGCTGTTTTTT. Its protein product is CASSVARGSNTGELFF. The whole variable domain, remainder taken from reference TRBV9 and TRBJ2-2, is DSGVTQTPKHLITATGQRVTLRCSPRSGDLSVYWYQQSLDQGLQFLIQYYNGEERAKGNILERFSAQQFPDLHSELNLSSLELGDSALYFCASSVARGSNTGELFFGEGSRLTVL.

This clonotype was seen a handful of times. For the CDR3, the DNA is TGTGCCAGCAGGCAGGGGTGGGGGGTCACTGAAGCTTTCTTT. Translating it yields CASRQGWGVTEAFF. This chain links TRBV28 with TRBJ1-1; D is possibly TRBD1 (6 bases). The V and J ends lost 6 bases and 4 bases respectively, with 15 bases between them. CDR1 is MDHEN and CDR2 is SYDVKM in the germline V gene. The CDR3 spans 14 residues.

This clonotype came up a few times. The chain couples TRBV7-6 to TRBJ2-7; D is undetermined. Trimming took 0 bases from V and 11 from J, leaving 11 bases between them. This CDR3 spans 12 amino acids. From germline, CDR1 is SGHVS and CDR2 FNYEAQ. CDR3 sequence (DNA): TGTGCCAGCAGCTTAGCCGGTGAAGTAAAGTACTTC. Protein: CASSLAGEVKYF.

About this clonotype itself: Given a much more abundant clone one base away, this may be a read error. The CDR3: CASSAGVTYEQHF. The CDR3 region has the DNA TGTGCCAGCAGCGCCGGGGTCACCTACGAGCAGCACTTC. The V gene is TRBV7-8, the J gene TRBJ2-7; D is possibly TRBD2 (5 bases). The CDR3 is 13 amino acids. From germline, CDR1 is SGHVS and CDR2 FQNEAQ.

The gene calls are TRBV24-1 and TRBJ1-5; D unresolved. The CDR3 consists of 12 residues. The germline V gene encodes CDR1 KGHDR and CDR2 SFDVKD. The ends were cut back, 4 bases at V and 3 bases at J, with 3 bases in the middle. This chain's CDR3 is CATSEYNQPQHF. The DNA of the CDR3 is TGTGCCACCAGTGAATACAATCAGCCCCAGCATTTT.